This T cell receptor beta chain was identified in a study of graft-versus-host responses after intestinal transplantation. The data were produced by immunoSEQ multiplex PCR, yet TCRdb's version contains in-frame clones alone and is incomplete. Seen here are about 15,000 clones, roughly two thirds observed once, and the top ten hold approximately 10%. Germline assignment: CDR1 MGHRA and CDR2 YSYEKL. Trimming took off 2 bases at V and 1 base at J, with 7 bases between the two ends. The CDR3 is 14 amino acids. Graft material was processed, releasing intraepithelial and lamina propria lymphocytes. The genes are TRBV4-1 and TRBJ2-3; tentatively, D is TRBD1 (5 bases). Sequences were derived from ileum tissue, sampled 674 days after intestinal transplantation. The TCR was taken from a human patient who received an intestinal transplant, so some T cells may come from the graft donor. CDR3 nucleotide sequence: TGCGCCAGCAGCCAAATACAGGGCACAGATACGCAGTATTTT. This translates into CASSQIQGTDTQYF.